Listed below are T cell receptor beta chains from one sample, sequenced in a study of blood T cell repertoires in COVID-19. Only in-frame clones appear in the TCRdb table, and some are missing; sequencing was by immunoSEQ multiplex PCR. The table has roughly 160,000 clones, around 90% seen once; the top ten hold 4.5% to 5%. The specimen sequenced was peripheral blood. Every receptor here comes from a young man with COVID-19, enrolled during active disease. Each CDR3 is given with its conserved first and last residue. A D gene is named only where the DNA matches it firmly. Not all rows give a size; the values are once, few, many and, for expanded clones, a class.

len	d_gene	v_gene	abundance	j_gene	CDR3nt	CDR3aa
19	TRBD2	TRBV3-1/TRBV3-2	.	TRBJ2-1	TGTGCCAGCAGCCAATCGAAGGGGAAGATTAGCGGGAGGGATAATGAGCAGTTCTTC	CASSQSKGKISGRDNEQFF
16	.	TRBV28	.	TRBJ2-7	TGTGCCAGCAGTTCGCCCGGGACACCTAAACCCTACGAGCAGTACTTC	CASSSPGTPKPYEQYF
15	.	TRBV6-1	.	TRBJ2-7	TGTGCCAGCAGTGAAAACAGGGGAGGCTGGTACGAGCAGTACTTC	CASSENRGGWYEQYF
16	TRBD2	TRBV28	.	TRBJ2-2	TGTGCCAGCAGTTCACAGCGGGACTCGAACACCGGGGAGCTGTTTTTT	CASSSQRDSNTGELFF
16	TRBD1	TRBV10-3	.	TRBJ1-2	TGTGCCATCACTCAGACAGGGGGCCAAGCTAACTATGGCTACACCTTC	CAITQTGGQANYGYTF
14	TRBD1	TRBV6-5	.	TRBJ2-7	TGTGCCAGCAGTCTGACAGGGGCCCCCAACGAGCAGTACTTC	CASSLTGAPNEQYF
13	.	TRBV19	.	TRBJ2-1	TGTGCCAGTAGTTTAACAGGCTACAATGAGCAGTTCTTC	CASSLTGYNEQFF
12	.	TRBV28	.	TRBJ2-7	TGTGCCAGCAGCCAGAGGGCCAGTAGAGGGTACTTC	CASSQRASRGYF
14	.	TRBV7-2	.	TRBJ2-7	TGTGCCAGCAGCTTAGATGCGGCCTCCTACGAGCAGTACTTC	CASSLDAASYEQYF
19	TRBD1	TRBV19	.	TRBJ2-6	TGTGCCAGTAGCAGCGCGCGCGACAGGGGTCTTCCTGGGGCCAACGTCCTGACTTTC	CASSSARDRGLPGANVLTF
14	.	TRBV10-3	.	TRBJ2-7	TGTGCCATCAGTGATCAGCGGGCCTACGACGAGCAGTACTTC	CAISDQRAYDEQYF
15	TRBD1	TRBV4-1	.	TRBJ1-2	TGCGCCAGCAGCTCCTCGACAGGGGCTAACTATGGCTACACCTTC	CASSSSTGANYGYTF
15	TRBD1	TRBV28	.	TRBJ1-1	TGTGCCAGCAGTCCCCCGGGACAGGTCAACACTGAAGCTTTCTTT	CASSPPGQVNTEAFF
15	.	TRBV9	.	TRBJ2-1	TGTGCCAGCAGTGCGGGGGCTGGCCCTCCGAATGAGCAGTTCTTC	CASSAGAGPPNEQFF
15	.	TRBV18	.	TRBJ2-2	TGTGCCAGCTCACCCCTGCAGGGCGACACCGGGGAGCTGTTTTTT	CASSPLQGDTGELFF
16	.	TRBV15	.	TRBJ2-7	TGTGCCACCAGCAAACGCCAGCAGGCCCGACCTTACGAGCAGTACTTC	CATSKRQQARPYEQYF
14	.	TRBV28	.	TRBJ1-1	TGTGCCAGCAGTTGGAGGCGGGTTGCGGCTGAAGCTTTCTTT	CASSWRRVAAEAFF
14	TRBD1	TRBV7-8	once	TRBJ1-2	TGTGCCAGCAGCTTAGAGGGACAGGACTATGGCTACACCTTC	CASSLEGQDYGYTF
16	TRBD1	TRBV4-1	.	TRBJ1-5	TGCGCCAGCAGCTTAATTTTTGGACAGGGTAATCAGCCCCAGCATTTT	CASSLIFGQGNQPQHF
14	.	TRBV13	.	TRBJ2-7	TGTGCCAGCAGCTTAGAGGCAGGCTCCTACGAGCAGTACTTC	CASSLEAGSYEQYF
17	TRBD2	TRBV4-1	.	TRBJ2-3	TGCGCCAGCAGCCAAGGACTAGCGGGAGTTCTCGGAGATACGCAGTATTTT	CASSQGLAGVLGDTQYF
14	TRBD2	TRBV9	few	TRBJ2-3	TGTGCCAGCAGCTCCGGACTAGCGGCAGATACGCAGTATTTT	CASSSGLAADTQYF
17	TRBD1	TRBV7-3	.	TRBJ1-1	TGTGCCAGCAGCCCTACCCAGGGGGCGGTTCGGAACACTGAAGCTTTCTTT	CASSPTQGAVRNTEAFF
13	.	TRBV24-1	.	TRBJ2-2	TGTGCCACCAGTGATTCTTACACCGGGGAGCTGTTTTTT	CATSDSYTGELFF
15	.	TRBV6-5	few	TRBJ1-5	TGTGCCAGCAGCCCCCAGGGTTGGAGCAATCAGCCCCAGCATTTT	CASSPQGWSNQPQHF
14	.	TRBV11-2	once	TRBJ1-2	TGTGCCAGCAGCTTAGCGGTTGATCTCCATGGCTACACCTTC	CASSLAVDLHGYTF
13	.	TRBV7-9	.	TRBJ2-7	TGTGCCAGCAGCTTAGTTTATTCCTACGAGCAGTACTTC	CASSLVYSYEQYF
16	TRBD2	TRBV7-3	.	TRBJ2-2	TGTGCCAGCAGCTTACGAGCGGGAGTACCCACCGGGGAGCTGTTTTTT	CASSLRAGVPTGELFF
16	TRBD2	TRBV7-2	.	TRBJ2-7	TGTGCCAGCAGCTTAGCAACGGCTAGCGGGGGGTACGAGCAGTACTTC	CASSLATASGGYEQYF
13	.	TRBV3-1/TRBV3-2	.	TRBJ1-5	TGTGCCAGCAGCCCCCTCGGACTTCAGCCCCAGCATTTT	CASSPLGLQPQHF
12	.	TRBV5-6	.	TRBJ1-2	TGTGCCAGCAGCTTGGGCGGGGCACTCCACACCTTC	CASSLGGALHTF
13	.	TRBV27	.	TRBJ2-7	TGTGCCAGCAGTTTAGACTCTTCCTACGAGCAGTACTTC	CASSLDSSYEQYF
17	TRBD2	TRBV5-1	.	TRBJ2-3	TGCGCCAGCAGCTTGGTTCCCAGCGGGAGAGACACAGATACGCAGTATTTT	CASSLVPSGRDTDTQYF
16	TRBD1	TRBV2	.	TRBJ1-5	TGTGCCAGCAGCCCGACAGGGGGCTGGCGCAATCAGCCCCAGCATTTT	CASSPTGGWRNQPQHF
11	.	TRBV20-1	once	TRBJ2-1	TGCAGTGCCCGAGGGAGGAGTTTTTGGTTCTTC	CSARGRSFWFF
13	.	TRBV19	.	TRBJ2-7	TGTGCCAGTAGCGTAGACACCTACTACGAGCAGTACTTC	CASSVDTYYEQYF